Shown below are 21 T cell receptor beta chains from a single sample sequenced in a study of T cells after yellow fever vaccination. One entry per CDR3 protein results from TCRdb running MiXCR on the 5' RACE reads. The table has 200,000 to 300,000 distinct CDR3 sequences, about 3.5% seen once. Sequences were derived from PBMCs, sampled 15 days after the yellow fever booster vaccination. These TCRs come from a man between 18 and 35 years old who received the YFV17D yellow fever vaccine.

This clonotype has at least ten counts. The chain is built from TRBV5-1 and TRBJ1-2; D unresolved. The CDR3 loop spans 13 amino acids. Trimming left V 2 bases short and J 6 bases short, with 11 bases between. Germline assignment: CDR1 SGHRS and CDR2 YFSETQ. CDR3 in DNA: TGCGCCAGCAGCTTAGGTCTTGAGGATGGCTACACCTTC. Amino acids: CASSLGLEDGYTF.

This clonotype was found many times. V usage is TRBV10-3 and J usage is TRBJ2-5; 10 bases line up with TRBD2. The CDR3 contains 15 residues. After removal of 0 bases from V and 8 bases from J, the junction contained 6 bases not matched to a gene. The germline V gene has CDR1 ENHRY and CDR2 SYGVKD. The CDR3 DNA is TGTGCCATCAGTGAGTCGATACTAGCGGGAAAAACCCAGTACTTC. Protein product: CAISESILAGKTQYF.

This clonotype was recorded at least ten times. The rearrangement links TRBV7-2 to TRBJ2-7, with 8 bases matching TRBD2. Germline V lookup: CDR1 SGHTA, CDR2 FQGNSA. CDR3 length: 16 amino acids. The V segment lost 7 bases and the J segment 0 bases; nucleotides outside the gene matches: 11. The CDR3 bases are TGTGCCAGCACCCCACGGTCCAGCGGGGGCTCCTACGAGCAGTACTTC. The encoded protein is CASTPRSSGGSYEQYF.

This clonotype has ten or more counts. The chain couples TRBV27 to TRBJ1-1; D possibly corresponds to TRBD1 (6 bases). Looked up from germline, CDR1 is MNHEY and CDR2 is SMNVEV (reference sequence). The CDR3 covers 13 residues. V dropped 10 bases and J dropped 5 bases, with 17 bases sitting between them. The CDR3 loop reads CATGASPGTEAFF. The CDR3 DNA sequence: TGTGCCACGGGGGCTAGTCCGGGAACTGAAGCTTTCTTT.

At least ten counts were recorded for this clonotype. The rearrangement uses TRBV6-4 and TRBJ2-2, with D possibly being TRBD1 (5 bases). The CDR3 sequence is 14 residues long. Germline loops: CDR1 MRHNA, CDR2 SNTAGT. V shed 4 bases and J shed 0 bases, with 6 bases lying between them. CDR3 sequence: CASSGQPNTGELFF. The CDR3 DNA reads TGTGCCAGCAGTGGACAGCCGAACACCGGGGAGCTGTTTTTT.

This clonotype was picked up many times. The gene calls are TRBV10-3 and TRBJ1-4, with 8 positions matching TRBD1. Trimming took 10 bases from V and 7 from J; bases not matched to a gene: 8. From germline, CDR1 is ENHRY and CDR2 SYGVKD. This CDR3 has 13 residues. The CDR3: CASQGADGEKLFF. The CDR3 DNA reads TGTGCCAGTCAGGGGGCGGATGGTGAAAAACTGTTTTTT.

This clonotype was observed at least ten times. DNA of the CDR3: TGTGCCAGCAGCGCCGGGGATCGCCGTCTCTATGGCTACACCTTC. Its protein product is CASSAGDRRLYGYTF. The chain is built from TRBV5-6 and TRBJ1-2; D not resolved. V lost 4 bases to trimming and J lost 4 bases, with 17 bases between them. CDR3 length: 15 residues. Germline assignment: CDR1 SGHDT and CDR2 YYEEEE.

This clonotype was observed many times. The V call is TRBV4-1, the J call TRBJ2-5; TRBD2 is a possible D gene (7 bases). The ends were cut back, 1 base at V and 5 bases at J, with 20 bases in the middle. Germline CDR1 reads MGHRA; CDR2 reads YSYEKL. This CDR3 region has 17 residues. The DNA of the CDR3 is TGCGCCAGCAGCCAAGGGGGGGGCTTGTTCAGGGTTGAGACCCAGTACTTC. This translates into CASSQGGGLFRVETQYF.

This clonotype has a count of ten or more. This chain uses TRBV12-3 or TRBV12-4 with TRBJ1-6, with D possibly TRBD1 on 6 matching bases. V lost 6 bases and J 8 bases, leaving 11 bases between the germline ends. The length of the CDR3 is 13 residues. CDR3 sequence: CASSPTGDSPLHF. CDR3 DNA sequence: TGTGCCAGCAGCCCGACAGGAGATTCACCCCTCCACTTT.

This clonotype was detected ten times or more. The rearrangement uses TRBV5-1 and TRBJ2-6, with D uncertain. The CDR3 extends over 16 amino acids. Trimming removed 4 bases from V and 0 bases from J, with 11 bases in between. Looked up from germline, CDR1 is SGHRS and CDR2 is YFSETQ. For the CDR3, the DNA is TGCGCCAGCAGCCTCAGGCCAGACTCTGGGGCCAACGTCCTGACTTTC. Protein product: CASSLRPDSGANVLTF. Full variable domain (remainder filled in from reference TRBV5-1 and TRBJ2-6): KAGVTQTPRYLIKTRGQQVTLSCSPISGHRSVSWYQQTPGQGLQFLFEYFSETQRNKGNFPGRFSGRQFSNSRSEMNVSTLELGDSALYLCASSLRPDSGANVLTFGAGSRLTVL.

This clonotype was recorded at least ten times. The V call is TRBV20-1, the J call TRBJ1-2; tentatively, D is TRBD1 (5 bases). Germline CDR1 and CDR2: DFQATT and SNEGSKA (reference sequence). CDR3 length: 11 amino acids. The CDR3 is CSGRESYGYTF. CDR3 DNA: TGCAGCGGCAGGGAGTCCTATGGCTACACCTTC.

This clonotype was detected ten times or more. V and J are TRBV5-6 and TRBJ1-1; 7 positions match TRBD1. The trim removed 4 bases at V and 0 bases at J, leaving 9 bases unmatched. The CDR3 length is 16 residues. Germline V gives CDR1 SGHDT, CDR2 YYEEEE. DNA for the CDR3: TGTGCCAGCAGCCAACGGACAGGAAGGGTGAACACTGAAGCTTTCTTT. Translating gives CASSQRTGRVNTEAFF.

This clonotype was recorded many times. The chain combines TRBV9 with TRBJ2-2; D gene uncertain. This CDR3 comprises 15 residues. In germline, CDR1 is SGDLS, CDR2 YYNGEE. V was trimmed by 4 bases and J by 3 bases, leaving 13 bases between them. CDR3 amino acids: CASSPDGLYTGELFF. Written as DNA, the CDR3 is TGTGCCAGCAGCCCGGATGGGCTTTACACCGGGGAGCTGTTTTTT.

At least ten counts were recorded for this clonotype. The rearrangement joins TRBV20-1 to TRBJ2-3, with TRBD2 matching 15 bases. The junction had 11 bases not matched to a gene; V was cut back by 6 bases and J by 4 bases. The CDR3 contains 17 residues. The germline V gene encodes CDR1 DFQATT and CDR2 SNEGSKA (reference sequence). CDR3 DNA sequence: TGCAGTGCCCCAGATCCCGGGACTAGCGGGGGGCCAGATACGCAGTATTTT. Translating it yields CSAPDPGTSGGPDTQYF.

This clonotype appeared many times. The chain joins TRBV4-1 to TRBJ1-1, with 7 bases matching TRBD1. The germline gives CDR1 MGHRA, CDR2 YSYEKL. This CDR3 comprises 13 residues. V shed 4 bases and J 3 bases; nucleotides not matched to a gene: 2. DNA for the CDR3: TGCGCCAGCAGCCGAGGGACAGACACTGAAGCTTTCTTT. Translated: CASSRGTDTEAFF.

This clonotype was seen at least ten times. CDR3 sequence reads: CASRRVPVSGGYTF. The CDR3 region has the DNA TGTGCCAGCAGGCGAGTGCCCGTTTCGGGTGGCTACACCTTC. The chain links TRBV2 to TRBJ1-2; no clear D gene. V was pared by 6 bases and J by 7 bases, with 18 bases between. This CDR3 has 14 amino acids. Germline V lookup: CDR1 SNHLY, CDR2 FYNNEI. Filled out from reference TRBV2 and TRBJ1-2, the complete variable domain reads EPEVTQTPSHQVTQMGQEVILRCVPISNHLYFYWYRQILGQKVEFLVSFYNNEISEKSEIFDDQFSVERPDGSNFTLKIRSTKLEDSAMYFCASRRVPVSGGYTFGSGTRLTVV.

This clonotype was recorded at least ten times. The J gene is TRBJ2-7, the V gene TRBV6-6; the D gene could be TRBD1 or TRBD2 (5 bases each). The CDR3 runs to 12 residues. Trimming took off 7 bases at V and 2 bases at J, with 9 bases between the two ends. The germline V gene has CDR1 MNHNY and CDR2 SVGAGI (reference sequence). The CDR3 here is CASTQGAYEQYF. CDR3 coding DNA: TGTGCCAGCACTCAGGGAGCCTACGAGCAGTACTTC.

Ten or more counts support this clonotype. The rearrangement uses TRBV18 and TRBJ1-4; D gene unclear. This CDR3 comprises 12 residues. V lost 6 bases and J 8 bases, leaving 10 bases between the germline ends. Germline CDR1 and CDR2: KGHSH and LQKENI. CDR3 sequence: CASSPPGEKLFF. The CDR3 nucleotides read TGTGCCAGCTCCCCGCCAGGAGAAAAACTGTTTTTT.

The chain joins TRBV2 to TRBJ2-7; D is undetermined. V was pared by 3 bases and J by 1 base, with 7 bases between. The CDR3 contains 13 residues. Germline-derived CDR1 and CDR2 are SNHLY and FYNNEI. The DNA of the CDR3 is TGTGCCAGCAGTGACTACAGATCCTACGAGCAGTACGTC. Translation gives CASSDYRSYEQYV.

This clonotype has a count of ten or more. The CDR3 coding sequence is TGCGCCAGCAGCTTCCAAGGAGATCAGCCCCAGCATTTT. The encoded protein is CASSFQGDQPQHF. The chain recombines TRBV5-1 with TRBJ1-5; D is uncertain. The CDR3 contains 13 residues. Germline loops: CDR1 SGHRS, CDR2 YFSETQ. The germline V and J ends were trimmed by 2 bases and 5 bases, with 8 bases remaining between them. The variable domain in full, completed from reference TRBV5-1 and TRBJ1-5, reads KAGVTQTPRYLIKTRGQQVTLSCSPISGHRSVSWYQQTPGQGLQFLFEYFSETQRNKGNFPGRFSGRQFSNSRSEMNVSTLELGDSALYLCASSFQGDQPQHFGDGTRLSIL.

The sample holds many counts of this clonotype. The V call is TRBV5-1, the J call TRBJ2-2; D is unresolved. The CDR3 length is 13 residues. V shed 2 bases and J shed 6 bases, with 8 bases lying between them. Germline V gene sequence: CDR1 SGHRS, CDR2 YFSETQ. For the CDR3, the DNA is TGCGCCAGCAGCTTAAATGGGGCCGGGGAGCTGTTTTTT. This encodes CASSLNGAGELFF.